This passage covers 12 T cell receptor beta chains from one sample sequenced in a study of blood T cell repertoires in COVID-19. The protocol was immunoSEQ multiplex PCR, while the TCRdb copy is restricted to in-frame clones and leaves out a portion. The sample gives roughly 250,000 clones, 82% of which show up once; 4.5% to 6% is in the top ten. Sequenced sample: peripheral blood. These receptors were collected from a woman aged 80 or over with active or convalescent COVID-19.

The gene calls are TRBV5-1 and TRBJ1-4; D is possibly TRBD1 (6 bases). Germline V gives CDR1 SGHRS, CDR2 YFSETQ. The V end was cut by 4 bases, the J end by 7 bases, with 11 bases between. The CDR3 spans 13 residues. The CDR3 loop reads CASSEGHSEKLFF. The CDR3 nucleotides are TGCGCCAGCAGCGAGGGACATTCTGAAAAACTGTTTTTT.

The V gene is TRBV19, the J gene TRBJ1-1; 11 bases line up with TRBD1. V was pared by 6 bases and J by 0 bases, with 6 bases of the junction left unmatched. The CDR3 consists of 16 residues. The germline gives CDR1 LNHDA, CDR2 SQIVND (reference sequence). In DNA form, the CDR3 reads TGTGCCAGTAGGGAGGACAGGGGGCTGATGAACACTGAAGCTTTCTTT. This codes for CASREDRGLMNTEAFF.

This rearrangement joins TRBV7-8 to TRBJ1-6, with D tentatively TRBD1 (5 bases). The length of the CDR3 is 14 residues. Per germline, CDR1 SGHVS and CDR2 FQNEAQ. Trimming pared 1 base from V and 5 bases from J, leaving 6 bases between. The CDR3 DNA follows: TGTGCCAGCAGCTTAGGACAGAATAATTCACCCCTCCACTTT. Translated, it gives CASSLGQNNSPLHF.

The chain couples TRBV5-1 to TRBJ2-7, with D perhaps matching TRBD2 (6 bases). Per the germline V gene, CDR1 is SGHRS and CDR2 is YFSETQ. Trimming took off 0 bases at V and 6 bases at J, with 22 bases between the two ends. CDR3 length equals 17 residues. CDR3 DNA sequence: TGCGCCAGCAGCTTGGCCTTCTATTTGGGACTTCCTCGCGAGCAGTACTTC. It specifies CASSLAFYLGLPREQYF.

The CDR3: CASSPHQGEYGYTF. CDR3 nucleotides: TGTGCCAGCAGCCCCCATCAGGGGGAATATGGCTACACCTTC. The chain couples TRBV7-9 to TRBJ1-2, with 7 bases matching TRBD1. Germline trimming cut 5 bases from V and 5 bases from J; bases unmatched to any gene: 8. CDR1 and CDR2 (germline): SEHNR, FQNEAQ (reference sequence). This CDR3 contains 14 residues.

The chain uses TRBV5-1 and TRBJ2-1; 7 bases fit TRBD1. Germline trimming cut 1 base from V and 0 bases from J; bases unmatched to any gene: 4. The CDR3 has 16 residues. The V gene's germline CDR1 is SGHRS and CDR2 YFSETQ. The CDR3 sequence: CASSLQQGSSYNEQFF. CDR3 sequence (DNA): TGCGCCAGCAGCTTGCAACAGGGGAGCTCCTACAATGAGCAGTTCTTC.

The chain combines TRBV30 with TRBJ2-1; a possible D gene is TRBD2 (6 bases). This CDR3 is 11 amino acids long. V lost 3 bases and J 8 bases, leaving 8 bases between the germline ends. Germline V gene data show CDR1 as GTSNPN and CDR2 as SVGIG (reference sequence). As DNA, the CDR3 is TGTGCCTGGAGACCGGGAGATGAGCAGTTCTTC. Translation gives CAWRPGDEQFF.

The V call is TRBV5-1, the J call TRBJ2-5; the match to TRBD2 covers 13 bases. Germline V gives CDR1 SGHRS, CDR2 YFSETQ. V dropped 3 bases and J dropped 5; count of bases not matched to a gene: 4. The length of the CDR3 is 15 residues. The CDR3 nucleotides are TGCGCCAGCAGCTCGGGACTAGCGGGATCGGAGACCCAGTACTTC. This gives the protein CASSSGLAGSETQYF.

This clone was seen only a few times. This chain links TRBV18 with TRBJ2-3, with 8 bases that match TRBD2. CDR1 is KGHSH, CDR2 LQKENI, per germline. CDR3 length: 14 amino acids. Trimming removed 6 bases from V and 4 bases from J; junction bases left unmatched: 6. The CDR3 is CASSAGGAADTQYF. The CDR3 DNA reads TGTGCCAGCTCGGCCGGGGGGGCCGCAGATACGCAGTATTTT.

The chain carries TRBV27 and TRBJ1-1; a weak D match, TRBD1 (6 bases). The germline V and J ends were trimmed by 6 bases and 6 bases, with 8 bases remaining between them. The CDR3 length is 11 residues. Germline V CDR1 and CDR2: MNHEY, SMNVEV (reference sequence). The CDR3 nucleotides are TGTGCCAGCAGCTACAGGGCTGAAGCTTTCTTT. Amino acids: CASSYRAEAFF.

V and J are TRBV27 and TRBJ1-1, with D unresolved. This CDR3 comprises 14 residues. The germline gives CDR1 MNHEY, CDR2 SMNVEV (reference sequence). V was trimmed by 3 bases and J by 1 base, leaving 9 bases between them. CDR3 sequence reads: CASSFLQPNTEAFF. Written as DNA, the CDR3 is TGTGCCAGCAGTTTCCTACAGCCGAACACTGAAGCTTTCTTT.

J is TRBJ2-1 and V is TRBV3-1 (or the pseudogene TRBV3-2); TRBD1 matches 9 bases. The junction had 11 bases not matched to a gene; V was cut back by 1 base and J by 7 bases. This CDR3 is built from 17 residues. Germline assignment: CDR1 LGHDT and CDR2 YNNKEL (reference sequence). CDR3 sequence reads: CASSQALSGQGLNEQFF. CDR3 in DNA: TGTGCCAGCAGCCAAGCTTTAAGTGGACAGGGGTTGAATGAGCAGTTCTTC.